The source of this T cell receptor (beta chain) is a study of blood T cell repertoires in COVID-19. Study details: The study drew acute and convalescent COVID-19 samples from the United States, Italy and Spain.

CDR3 length equals 14 residues. Trimming shortened V by 5 bases and J by 1 base, and 15 bases separated the two germline ends. Per the germline V gene, CDR1 is GTSNPN and CDR2 is SVGIG (reference sequence). TCRdb's table, derived via immunoSEQ multiplex PCR, lists solely in-frame clones and lacks some. The table lists some 120,000 clones, roughly four fifths of them singletons, with about 13% in the top ten. The chain has TRBV30 and TRBJ2-7; the D gene is possibly TRBD1 (7 bases). The sample taken for sequencing was peripheral blood. The clonotype comes from a human donor in a cohort sampled during active COVID-19. The DNA of the CDR3 is TGTGCCTGGCGCTCAGGGGGGTTGTCCTACGAGCAGTACTTC. It encodes CAWRSGGLSYEQYF.